This T cell receptor beta chain comes out of a study of identical twins. Points from the study as a whole: Interpretation of the results relied on cross-sectional statistical analysis and not on following the same donors. Partial confounding of zero-insertion analyses by invariant MAIT and iNKT cells was possible.

This clonotype was picked up a small number of times. Its specificity is not known. TCRdb independently ran MiXCR on the 5' RACE reads; one entry per CDR3 protein. The sample has hundreds of thousands of distinct CDR3 sequences; approximately 13% are singletons. The CDR3 contains 15 residues. J gave up 4 bases and V 7 bases, and 10 bases lay outside the gene matches. Germline lookup yields CDR1 SQVTM and CDR2 ANQGSEA. These sequences were also reported in another study, on yellow fever vaccine responses in identical twins.

The V call is TRBV29-1, the J call TRBJ2-1; 10 bases map to TRBD2. Sequenced sample: PBMCs. The TCR sequence derives from a woman younger than 30 in good health. Here the CDR3 reads CSAIPGLASYNEQFF. For the CDR3, the DNA is TGCAGCGCTATACCGGGACTAGCGTCGTACAATGAGCAGTTCTTC.